Presented here are 28 T cell receptor beta chains from one specimen sequenced in a study of cytomegalovirus exposure and HLA in healthy donors. The PCR had 60 Vbeta and 13 Jbeta primers. Clones were sequenced by immunoSEQ multiplex PCR, and TCRdb holds only the in-frame ones, with some missing. The sample carries 150,000 to 200,000 clones, around 87% recorded once. The sequenced sample was PBMCs. The source of these receptors is a woman between 18 and 29 years old in good health and CMV-seronegative.

The rearrangement joins TRBV6-5 to TRBJ1-6, with TRBD1 as a possible D gene (5 bases). With 4 bases removed from V and 7 bases from J, the gap between germline ends came to 14 bases. The CDR3 runs 15 residues. Germline assignment: CDR1 MNHEY and CDR2 SVGAGI. The CDR3 sequence is CASSSQGIGNSPLHF. DNA for the CDR3: TGTGCCAGCAGTTCTCAGGGAATAGGAAATTCACCCCTCCACTTT.

The chain combines TRBV7-2 with TRBJ1-4; D is unclear. Trimming removed 1 base from V and 7 bases from J, with 10 bases in between. Germline V gives CDR1 SGHTA, CDR2 FQGNSA. The CDR3 spans 14 residues. CDR3 DNA sequence: TGTGCCAGCAGCTTAGGCGCGCCCCGTGAAAAACTGTTTTTT. Residues: CASSLGAPREKLFF.

This chain uses TRBV6-1 with TRBJ2-5, with TRBD2 identical over 9 bases. Looked up from germline, CDR1 is MNHNS and CDR2 is SASEGT. V trimming: 2 bases; J trimming: 2 bases; junction bases outside the gene matches: 9. The CDR3 consists of 17 residues. CDR3 amino acids: CASSERLGGGGQETQYF. CDR3 sequence (DNA): TGTGCCAGCAGTGAAAGGTTGGGCGGGGGGGGTCAAGAGACCCAGTACTTC.

The V and J genes are TRBV7-9 and TRBJ1-4; D possibly corresponds to TRBD1 (6 bases). The V and J ends lost 3 bases and 0 bases respectively, with 11 bases between them. Germline values: CDR1 SEHNR, CDR2 FQNEAQ (reference sequence). The CDR3 loop spans 16 amino acids. CDR3 residues: CASSFRGVATNEKLFF. The DNA for the CDR3 is TGTGCCAGCAGCTTCAGGGGTGTCGCAACTAATGAAAAACTGTTTTTT.

The V and J genes are TRBV5-1 and TRBJ1-1; D remains ambiguous. The germline V gene encodes CDR1 SGHRS and CDR2 YFSETQ. Trimming left V 2 bases short and J 8 bases short, with 13 bases between. The CDR3 is made up of 13 amino acids. The CDR3 DNA sequence: TGCGCCAGCAGCTTTGATAACAGAGAAGAAGCTTTCTTT. Translation: CASSFDNREEAFF.

To note about this clone: One junction end does not reproduce the germline sequence, and a read error may be involved. The chain joins TRBV7-9 to TRBJ2-1, with D possibly TRBD1 on 5 matching bases. The V gene's germline CDR1 is SEHNR and CDR2 FQNEAQ (reference sequence). The CDR3 has 17 residues. The CDR3 DNA is TGTTCCAGCAGCTTAACCCTCGGAAGGGGTTCCTACAATGAGCAGTTCTTC. Its translation: CSSSLTLGRGSYNEQFF.

This chain uses TRBV6-6 with TRBJ1-1; TRBD1 aligns across 8 bases. Germline loops: CDR1 MNHNY, CDR2 SVGAGI (reference sequence). CDR3 length: 14 residues. Trimming cost V 2 bases and J 10 bases; bases outside gene matches: 9. In nucleotides, the CDR3 is TGTGCCAGCAGTTACGGACAGGGAAGGGTCGGAGCTTTCTTT. It translates to CASSYGQGRVGAFF.

V and J are TRBV30 and TRBJ1-5; D is perhaps TRBD1 (6 bases). V was pared by 4 bases and J by 7 bases, with 17 bases between. The CDR3 is made up of 14 amino acids. Per the germline V gene, CDR1 is GTSNPN and CDR2 is SVGIG (reference sequence). CDR3 sequence (DNA): TGTGCCTGGAACCCAGGGGTCGAAGGCCAGCCCCAGCATTTT. Translating gives CAWNPGVEGQPQHF. Full variable domain (outside the CDR3, taken from reference TRBV30 and TRBJ1-5): SQTIHQWPATLVQPVGSPLSLECTVEGTSNPNLYWYRQAAGRGLQLLFYSVGIGQISSEVPQNLSASRPQDRQFILSSKKLLLSDSGFYLCAWNPGVEGQPQHFGDGTRLSIL.

Only one count was recorded for this clone. The gene calls are TRBV28 and TRBJ2-5; TRBD1 might be the D (6 bases). V shed 7 bases and J shed 9 bases, with 18 bases lying between them. The CDR3 runs 13 residues. Germline V gene lookup returns CDR1 MDHEN and CDR2 SYDVKM. The CDR3 DNA sequence: TGTGCCAGCACCTCGGGACAACGGTTGGCCCAGTACTTC. Residues: CASTSGQRLAQYF.

V and J are TRBV5-1 and TRBJ1-4; TRBD1 matches 7 bases. The germline V gene has CDR1 SGHRS and CDR2 YFSETQ. This CDR3 is 15 amino acids long. Germline trimming cut 0 bases from V and 3 bases from J; bases unmatched to any gene: 2. The chain's CDR3 is CASSLGQGPNEKLFF. For the CDR3, the DNA is TGCGCCAGCAGCTTGGGACAGGGCCCTAATGAAAAACTGTTTTTT.

The rearrangement joins TRBV7-9 to TRBJ2-7, with 9 bases identical to TRBD1. The ends lost 3 bases at V and 3 bases at J; junction bases unmatched: 9. Germline-derived CDR1 and CDR2 are SEHNR and FQNEAQ (reference sequence). This CDR3 region has 16 residues. The CDR3 region is CASSLTPGQGDYEQYF. In nucleotides, the CDR3 is TGTGCCAGCAGCTTGACGCCGGGACAGGGAGACTACGAGCAGTACTTC. The entire variable domain, with the rest obtained from reference TRBV7-9 and TRBJ2-7, is as follows: DTGVSQNPRHKITKRGQNVTFRCDPISEHNRLYWYRQTLGQGPEFLTYFQNEAQLEKSRLLSDRFSAERPKGSFSTLEIQRTEQGDSAMYLCASSLTPGQGDYEQYFGPGTRLTVT.

J is TRBJ1-3 and V is TRBV5-8; tentative D call: TRBD1 (6 bases). V was trimmed by 4 bases and J by 2 bases, leaving 10 bases between them. CDR3 length: 14 residues. The germline V gene has CDR1 SGHTS and CDR2 YDEGEE. The CDR3 DNA is TGTGCCAGCAGCACCGGACAGACTGGAAACACCATATATTTT. Amino acids: CASSTGQTGNTIYF.

The genes are TRBV6-5 and TRBJ2-5; D is perhaps TRBD2 (7 bases). The V and J ends lost 6 bases and 6 bases respectively, with 20 bases between them. Germline V lookup: CDR1 MNHEY, CDR2 SVGAGI. This CDR3 spans 15 amino acids. CDR3 amino acids: CASRDGGGGPKTQYF. The CDR3 DNA sequence: TGTGCCAGCAGGGACGGAGGGGGAGGGCCGAAGACCCAGTACTTC.

The chain couples TRBV5-4 to TRBJ2-4; weak D call: TRBD2 (5 bases). V was cut by 0 bases and J by 3 bases, with 10 bases left in between. This CDR3 contains 15 residues. Germline lookup yields CDR1 SGHNT and CDR2 YYREEE (reference sequence). The CDR3 loop reads CASSLGGFGKNIQYF. CDR3 in DNA: TGTGCCAGCAGCTTGGGAGGGTTCGGCAAAAACATTCAGTACTTC.

The chain recombines TRBV28 with TRBJ2-5; a possible D gene is TRBD2 (7 bases). The length of the CDR3 is 15 residues. Deletions cut 2 bases from V and 3 bases from J, with 13 bases between. Germline-derived CDR1 and CDR2 are MDHEN and SYDVKM. The CDR3 is CASSLMGRGEETQYF. CDR3 in DNA: TGTGCCAGCAGTTTAATGGGGAGGGGGGAAGAGACCCAGTACTTC.

This clone was observed once. The chain links TRBV4-3 to TRBJ2-7; tentative D call: TRBD2 (6 bases). Germline assignment: CDR1 LGHNA and CDR2 YSLEER. This CDR3 is 13 amino acids long. V lost 0 bases to trimming and J lost 4 bases, with 7 bases between them. The CDR3 sequence: CASSQEGGYEQYF. The CDR3 coding sequence is TGCGCCAGCAGCCAAGAAGGAGGGTACGAGCAGTACTTC.

CDR3 protein: CASSSTLIYGYTF. The DNA of the CDR3 is TGTGCCAGCAGCTCGACACTTATCTATGGCTACACCTTC. The rearrangement links TRBV28 to TRBJ1-2; D is ambiguous. The germline CDR1 and CDR2 sequences are MDHEN and SYDVKM. The CDR3 covers 13 residues. V was shortened by 6 bases and J by 4 bases, with 12 bases between the two germline ends.

The gene calls are TRBV27 and TRBJ1-1; D possibly corresponds to TRBD1 (6 bases). The ends were cut back, 5 bases at V and 0 bases at J, with 22 bases in the middle. CDR3 length: 18 amino acids. Germline V lookup: CDR1 MNHEY, CDR2 SMNVEV (reference sequence). CDR3 region: CASSPILQVGGLNTEAFF. CDR3 DNA sequence: TGTGCCAGCAGTCCGATATTACAGGTTGGGGGCTTGAACACTGAAGCTTTCTTT.

V usage is TRBV4-2 and J usage is TRBJ2-2, with 7 bases lining up with TRBD2. The CDR3 contains 17 residues. Germline CDR1 LGHNA, CDR2 YNFKEQ. V was pared by 1 base and J by 3 bases, with 8 bases of the junction left unmatched. Here the CDR3 DNA reads TGTGCCAGCAGCCAAGGGGAGGGACTACTATACACCGGGGAGCTGTTTTTT. Encoded protein: CASSQGEGLLYTGELFF.

The V gene is TRBV5-4, the J gene TRBJ2-2; D may be TRBD1 (6 bases). The CDR3 contains 14 residues. With 4 bases removed from V and 7 bases from J, the gap between germline ends came to 14 bases. In germline, CDR1 is SGHNT, CDR2 YYREEE (reference sequence). As DNA, the CDR3 is TGTGCCAGCAGCCCGACACAGGGTATCGGGGAGCTGTTTTTT. Its protein product is CASSPTQGIGELFF.

This clone was seen only once. The chain combines TRBV2 with TRBJ1-2; D remains ambiguous. Looked up from germline, CDR1 is SNHLY and CDR2 is FYNNEI. Trimming shortened V by 7 bases and J by 6 bases, and 18 bases separated the two germline ends. The CDR3 is made up of 14 amino acids. The CDR3 reads CASTLRGGYHGYTF. CDR3 DNA: TGTGCCAGCACGCTAAGAGGAGGTTATCATGGCTACACCTTC.

V is TRBV6-5 and J is TRBJ1-1; no definite D call. Germline lookup yields CDR1 MNHEY and CDR2 SVGAGI. V gave up 10 bases and J gave up 11 bases, with 8 bases separating them. The CDR3 is made up of 8 amino acids. CDR3 region: CATRTAFF. The CDR3 nucleotides read TGTGCCACCAGGACTGCTTTCTTT.

The V and J genes are TRBV4-3 and TRBJ2-3, with TRBD2 identical over 8 bases. The CDR3 loop spans 14 amino acids. V lost 4 bases, J lost 4 bases, and 4 bases stayed unmatched. The germline V gene encodes CDR1 LGHNA and CDR2 YSLEER. CDR3 protein: CASSPGTRADTQYF. CDR3 in DNA: TGCGCCAGCAGCCCCGGGACTAGGGCAGATACGCAGTATTTT.

The chain is built from TRBV11-1 and TRBJ2-3, with D hard to call. Germline V gene data show CDR1 as SGHAT and CDR2 as FQDESV (reference sequence). The germline V and J ends were trimmed by 2 bases and 7 bases, with 13 bases remaining between them. There are 14 residues in the CDR3. CDR3 DNA: TGTGCCAGCAGCTTACCGATACTCCTAAATACGCAGTATTTT. Translated: CASSLPILLNTQYF.

The V call is TRBV7-9, the J call TRBJ2-3, with 8 positions matching TRBD1. The CDR3 consists of 17 residues. Germline V lookup: CDR1 SEHNR, CDR2 FQNEAQ (reference sequence). The trim removed 5 bases at V and 5 bases at J, leaving 15 bases unmatched. The CDR3 loop is CASSLQPGTGGGDTQYF. CDR3 DNA: TGTGCCAGCAGCCTACAACCCGGGACAGGAGGTGGAGATACGCAGTATTTT. Full variable domain (remainder filled in from reference TRBV7-9 and TRBJ2-3): DTGVSQNPRHKITKRGQNVTFRCDPISEHNRLYWYRQTLGQGPEFLTYFQNEAQLEKSRLLSDRFSAERPKGSFSTLEIQRTEQGDSAMYLCASSLQPGTGGGDTQYFGPGTRLTVL.

This chain joins TRBV19 and TRBJ2-5, with D possibly matching TRBD2 (7 bases). Germline CDR1 is LNHDA and CDR2 is SQIVND (reference sequence). This CDR3 contains 14 residues. With 6 bases removed from V and 5 bases from J, the gap between germline ends came to 16 bases. CDR3 protein: CASRRGGRGETQYF. DNA of the CDR3: TGTGCCAGTAGAAGGGGGGGTCGGGGGGAGACCCAGTACTTC.

The chain is built from TRBV30 and TRBJ1-2; 8 nucleotides match TRBD1. From germline, CDR1 is GTSNPN and CDR2 SVGIG (reference sequence). V was pared by 2 bases and J by 4 bases, with 6 bases of the junction left unmatched. This CDR3 has 14 amino acids. The CDR3 sequence is CAWSSRTGSYGYTF. The CDR3 DNA reads TGTGCCTGGAGTTCTCGGACAGGGAGCTATGGCTACACCTTC.

The chain links TRBV5-1 to TRBJ2-5; maybe TRBD1 (6 bases). The J call is uncertain, as TRBJ2-7 better fits the DNA end. This CDR3 spans 14 amino acids. Germline V CDR1 and CDR2: SGHRS, YFSETQ. The CDR3, as DNA: TGCGCCAGCAGCTTGACAGGGTTTGTCAACGAGCAGTACTTC. Amino acid sequence: CASSLTGFVNEQYF.